One and the same sample provided the 24 T cell receptor beta chains below, sequenced in a study of blood T cell repertoires in COVID-19 (dated by TCRdb to about 2020). Libraries came from the immunoSEQ multiplex PCR assay. TCRdb mirrors the immuneACCESS table, restricted to in-frame sequences. Some clones are absent from its copies; in checked studies, under half trace to an unresolved V gene, and the reason for the others is unknown. The sample yields hundreds of thousands of clones; less than 85% were counted once. The top ten hold 3.5% to 4% of the sample. Sequencing input: peripheral blood. All receptors derive from a woman younger than 30 with acute or convalescent COVID-19.

This clone was detected once. This sequence joins TRBV5-1 and TRBJ2-1; 10 bases fit TRBD2. Germline trimming cut 0 bases from V and 4 bases from J; bases unmatched to any gene: 4. The CDR3 has 16 amino acids. Germline values: CDR1 SGHRS, CDR2 YFSETQ. In DNA, the CDR3 is TGCGCCAGCAGCTTGGAGCTACTAGCGGGGTACAATGAGCAGTTCTTC. It codes for CASSLELLAGYNEQFF.

This chain uses TRBV7-2 with TRBJ2-1; 8 nucleotides agree with TRBD2. Looked up from germline, CDR1 is SGHTA and CDR2 is FQGNSA. V lost 5 bases, J lost 8 bases, and 14 bases stayed unmatched. This CDR3 comprises 16 residues. For the CDR3, the DNA is TGTGCCAGCAGCGTTTCTCCGGGACTAGGGTTTGATGAGCAGTTCTTC. Translation: CASSVSPGLGFDEQFF.

This chain joins TRBV5-5 and TRBJ2-7, with D possibly being TRBD1 (6 bases). Germline V gives CDR1 SGHKS, CDR2 YYEKEE (reference sequence). The CDR3 sequence is 13 residues long. V was trimmed by 2 bases and J by 3 bases, leaving 9 bases between them. The DNA for the CDR3 is TGTGCCAGCAGCTTCATAGGGGGCTACGAGCAGTACTTC. This sequence encodes CASSFIGGYEQYF.

The chain links TRBV11-2 to TRBJ2-2; perhaps TRBD2 as D (6 bases). Germline CDR1 SGHAT, CDR2 FQNNGV. The V end lost 8 bases, the J end lost 6 bases, and 16 bases lay between the germline ends. CDR3 size: 14 residues. The DNA for the CDR3 is TGTGCCAGCTTGTACGGGAGCCTGGCCGGGGAGCTGTTTTTT. Translation: CASLYGSLAGELFF.

This chain links TRBV5-4 with TRBJ2-7, with 7 nucleotides matching TRBD1. Germline V CDR1 and CDR2: SGHNT, YYREEE (reference sequence). The CDR3 runs 12 residues. After removal of 5 bases from V and 7 bases from J, the junction contained 6 bases not matched to a gene. CDR3 in DNA: TGTGCCAGCAGGCAGGGGGTAGGAGAGCAGTACTTC. This encodes CASRQGVGEQYF.

CDR3 region: CATSDSTGPYNEQFF. CDR3 sequence (DNA): TGTGCCACCAGTGATTCTACAGGACCCTACAATGAGCAGTTCTTC. The chain is built from TRBV24-1 and TRBJ2-1, with D perhaps matching TRBD1 (5 bases). Deletions cut 2 bases from V and 2 bases from J, with 9 bases between. Germline loops: CDR1 KGHDR, CDR2 SFDVKD. This CDR3 comprises 15 residues.

The rearrangement joins TRBV5-1 to TRBJ1-1; 10 bases match TRBD1. V shed 2 bases, J shed 7 bases, and the junction held 5 bases outside the gene matches. The CDR3 consists of 14 residues. The germline gives CDR1 SGHRS, CDR2 YFSETQ. CDR3 loop: CASSFGGQGSEAFF. For the CDR3, the DNA is TGCGCCAGCAGCTTCGGGGGACAGGGGAGTGAAGCTTTCTTT.

Ten or more counts support this clone. V usage is TRBV15 and J usage is TRBJ2-7; 9 bases match TRBD1. Germline V gene data show CDR1 as LNHNV and CDR2 as YYDKDF (reference sequence). The CDR3 is 15 amino acids. The V gene end was trimmed by 0 bases and the J gene end by 6 bases; junction bases not matched to a gene: 6. Here the CDR3 DNA reads TGTGCCACCAGCAGAGAAACAGGGGGCAGCGGCGAGCAGTACTTC. Its protein product is CATSRETGGSGEQYF.

This chain links TRBV5-1 with TRBJ1-1; TRBD1 aligns across 7 bases. CDR1 and CDR2 (germline): SGHRS, YFSETQ. The CDR3 is 14 residues long. J lost 4 bases, V lost 7 bases, and 10 bases had no gene match. The CDR3 spells CASSLIQGTTEAFF. The CDR3 DNA sequence: TGCGCCAGCTCATTAATACAGGGGACCACTGAAGCTTTCTTT.

The V call is TRBV2, the J call TRBJ2-5; 14 bases align to TRBD2. Trimming at V came to 10 bases and at J to 5 bases, leaving 6 bases not matched to a gene. Germline V gene data show CDR1 as SNHLY and CDR2 as FYNNEI. The CDR3 length is 14 residues. The CDR3 spells CAIAGLAGAETQYF. The CDR3 nucleotides read TGTGCCATTGCGGGACTAGCGGGGGCGGAGACCCAGTACTTC.

This clone was seen only once. The chain has TRBV14 and TRBJ2-7; D uncertain. The germline V gene encodes CDR1 SGHDN and CDR2 FVKESK. The V end lost 1 base, the J end lost 3 bases, and 4 bases lay between the germline ends. This CDR3 has 12 amino acids. CDR3: CASSQARYEQYF. For the CDR3, the DNA is TGTGCCAGCAGCCAAGCCCGCTACGAGCAGTACTTC.

V gene TRBV15 combines with J gene TRBJ1-2; 7 bases fit TRBD1. This CDR3 contains 15 residues. The trim removed 0 bases at V and 3 bases at J, leaving 4 bases unmatched. Germline V lookup: CDR1 LNHNV, CDR2 YYDKDF (reference sequence). DNA for the CDR3: TGTGCCACCAGCAGAGATCAGGGACAGTACTATGGCTACACCTTC. It codes for CATSRDQGQYYGYTF.

This rearrangement joins TRBV7-9 to TRBJ1-2; maybe TRBD1 (6 bases). The CDR3 sequence is 16 residues long. The germline gives CDR1 SEHNR, CDR2 FQNEAQ (reference sequence). Trimming pared 1 base from V and 4 bases from J, leaving 16 bases between. The CDR3 sequence: CASSLGMQGNFYGYTF. The CDR3 coding sequence is TGTGCCAGCAGCTTAGGGATGCAGGGGAACTTCTATGGCTACACCTTC.

Only one count was recorded for this clone. The genes are TRBV27 and TRBJ1-1; perhaps TRBD1 as D (6 bases). Trimming removed 7 bases from V and 3 bases from J, with 21 bases in between. Germline V CDR1 and CDR2: MNHEY, SMNVEV (reference sequence). This CDR3 spans 16 amino acids. The CDR3: CASNPLPGVLDTEAFF. Here the CDR3 DNA reads TGTGCCAGCAACCCCCTGCCAGGGGTCCTAGACACTGAAGCTTTCTTT.

This chain links TRBV29-1 with TRBJ2-1; D not certain. CDR1 and CDR2 (germline): SQVTM, ANQGSEA. Trimming took 7 bases from V and 7 from J, leaving 11 bases between them. CDR3 length: 11 residues. The CDR3 reads CSARPRNEQFF. Here the CDR3 DNA reads TGCAGCGCCCGGCCGCGGAATGAGCAGTTCTTC.

The chain joins TRBV7-3 to TRBJ2-3; 11 bases are shared with TRBD1. Trimming took 6 bases from V and 2 from J; bases not matched to a gene: 7. The germline V gene has CDR1 SGHTA and CDR2 FQGTGA. The CDR3 has 16 residues. The CDR3 bases are TGTGCCAGCAGGTCCGGGACAGGGGGTGACACAGATACGCAGTATTTT. It specifies CASRSGTGGDTDTQYF.

The chain combines TRBV12-5 with TRBJ1-1; 10 nucleotides match TRBD1. Losses at the gene ends were 5 bases for V and 5 bases for J; bases not matched to a gene: 8. The CDR3 has 15 residues. Germline V gives CDR1 LGHNT, CDR2 FRNRAP. CDR3 in DNA: TGTGCTAGTGGTACGACAGGGGGCGTGGGGACTGAAGCTTTCTTT. The encoded protein is CASGTTGGVGTEAFF.

The rearrangement links TRBV5-1 to TRBJ2-3, with 7 nucleotides matching TRBD1. J was trimmed by 2 bases and V by 3 bases; bases with no gene match: 6. This CDR3 region has 15 residues. Germline lookup yields CDR1 SGHRS and CDR2 YFSETQ. This CDR3 reads CASSSGQFNTDTQYF. The DNA for the CDR3 is TGCGCCAGCAGCTCGGGACAGTTTAACACAGATACGCAGTATTTT.

The chain uses TRBV18 and TRBJ2-7; possible D gene TRBD2, 6 bases. The CDR3 has 14 amino acids. Trimming left V 3 bases short and J 1 base short, with 10 bases between. Germline loops: CDR1 KGHSH, CDR2 LQKENI. CDR3 amino acids: CASSPGLPSYEQYF. The CDR3 DNA reads TGTGCCAGCTCACCCGGACTACCTTCCTACGAGCAGTACTTC.

The gene calls are TRBV12-3 or TRBV12-4 and TRBJ1-1; D is ambiguous. This CDR3 is built from 11 residues. V lost 7 bases and J 1 base, leaving 4 bases between the germline ends. Written as DNA, the CDR3 is TGTGCCAGCATCAAGAACACTGAAGCTTTCTTT. Translating gives CASIKNTEAFF.

The chain has TRBV2 and TRBJ1-1; D may be TRBD1 (6 bases). V dropped 4 bases and J dropped 6 bases, with 15 bases sitting between them. This CDR3 has 14 residues. CDR1 SNHLY and CDR2 FYNNEI come from the germline V gene. This CDR3 reads CASSGIGEGAEAFF. Written as DNA, the CDR3 is TGTGCCAGCAGTGGGATTGGTGAGGGGGCTGAAGCTTTCTTT.

The rearrangement uses TRBV5-1 and TRBJ2-1, with 11 bases aligning to TRBD2. The CDR3 has 15 residues. The germline CDR1 and CDR2 sequences are SGHRS and YFSETQ. Trimming at V came to 2 bases and at J to 6 bases, leaving 4 bases not matched to a gene. The CDR3 bases are TGCGCCAGCAGCTTTAGCGGGGGGGCCAGCAATGAGCAGTTCTTC. It specifies CASSFSGGASNEQFF. The full variable domain, its missing parts supplied by reference TRBV5-1 and TRBJ2-1, is KAGVTQTPRYLIKTRGQQVTLSCSPISGHRSVSWYQQTPGQGLQFLFEYFSETQRNKGNFPGRFSGRQFSNSRSEMNVSTLELGDSALYLCASSFSGGASNEQFFGPGTRLTVL.

The rearrangement joins TRBV5-1 to TRBJ2-3; D perhaps matches TRBD1 (5 bases). The CDR3 loop spans 16 amino acids. The V and J ends lost 0 bases and 2 bases respectively, with 13 bases between them. The germline CDR1 and CDR2 sequences are SGHRS and YFSETQ. The CDR3 reads CASSLAGLGTTDTQYF. The CDR3 DNA sequence: TGCGCCAGCAGCTTGGCAGGGCTCGGCACCACAGATACGCAGTATTTT.

CDR3 residues: CASSTPSGGIGTGELFF. CDR3 DNA sequence: TGTGCCAGCAGTACCCCCTCGGGGGGGATAGGCACCGGGGAGCTGTTTTTT. V is TRBV2 and J is TRBJ2-2, with 8 bases matching TRBD2. This CDR3 is built from 17 residues. From germline, CDR1 is SNHLY and CDR2 FYNNEI. V lost 5 bases, J lost 4 bases, and 12 bases stayed unmatched.